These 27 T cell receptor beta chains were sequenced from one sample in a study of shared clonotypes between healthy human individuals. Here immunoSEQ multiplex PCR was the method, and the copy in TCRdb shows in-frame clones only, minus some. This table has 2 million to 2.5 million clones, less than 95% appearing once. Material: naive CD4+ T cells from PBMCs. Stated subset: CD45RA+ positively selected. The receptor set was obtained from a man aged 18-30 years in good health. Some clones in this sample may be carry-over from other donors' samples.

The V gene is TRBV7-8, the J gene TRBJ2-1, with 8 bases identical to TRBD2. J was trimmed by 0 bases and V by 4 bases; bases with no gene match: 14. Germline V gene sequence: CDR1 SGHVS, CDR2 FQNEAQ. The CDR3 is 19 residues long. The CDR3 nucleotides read TGTGCCAGCAGCTACGACGGCGCGGGAGGCCCAAGCTCCTACAATGAGCAGTTCTTC. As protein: CASSYDGAGGPSSYNEQFF.

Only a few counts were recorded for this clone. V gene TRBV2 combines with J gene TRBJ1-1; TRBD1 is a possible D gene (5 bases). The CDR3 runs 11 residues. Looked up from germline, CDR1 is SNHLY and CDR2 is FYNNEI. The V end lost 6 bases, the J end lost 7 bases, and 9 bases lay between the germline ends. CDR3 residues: CASREGFEAFF. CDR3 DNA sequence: TGTGCCAGCAGGGAGGGGTTTGAAGCTTTCTTT. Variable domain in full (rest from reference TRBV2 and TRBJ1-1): EPEVTQTPSHQVTQMGQEVILRCVPISNHLYFYWYRQILGQKVEFLVSFYNNEISEKSEIFDDQFSVERPDGSNFTLKIRSTKLEDSAMYFCASREGFEAFFGQGTRLTVV.

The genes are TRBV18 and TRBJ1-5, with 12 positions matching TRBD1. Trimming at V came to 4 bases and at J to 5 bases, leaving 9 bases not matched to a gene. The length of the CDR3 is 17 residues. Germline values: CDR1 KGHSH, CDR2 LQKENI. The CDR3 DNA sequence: TGTGCCAGCTCACTATCCGGGACAGGGGGCTTTCATCAGCCCCAGCATTTT. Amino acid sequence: CASSLSGTGGFHQPQHF.

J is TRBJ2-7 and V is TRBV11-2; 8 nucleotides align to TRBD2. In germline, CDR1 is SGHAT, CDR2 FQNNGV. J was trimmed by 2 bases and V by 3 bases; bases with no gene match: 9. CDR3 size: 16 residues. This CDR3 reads CASSFIGAGEPYEQYF. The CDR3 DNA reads TGTGCCAGCAGCTTTATTGGAGCGGGAGAACCCTACGAGCAGTACTTC.

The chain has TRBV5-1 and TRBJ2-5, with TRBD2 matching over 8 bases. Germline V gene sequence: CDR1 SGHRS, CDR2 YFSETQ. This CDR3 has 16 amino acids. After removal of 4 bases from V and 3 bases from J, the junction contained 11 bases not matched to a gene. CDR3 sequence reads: CASSIGTSGLEETQYF. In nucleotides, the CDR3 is TGCGCCAGCAGCATTGGTACTAGCGGACTAGAAGAGACCCAGTACTTC.

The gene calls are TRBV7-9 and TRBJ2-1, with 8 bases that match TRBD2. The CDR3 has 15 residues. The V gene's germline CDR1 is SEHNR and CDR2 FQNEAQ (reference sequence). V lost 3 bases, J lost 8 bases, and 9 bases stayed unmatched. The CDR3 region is CASSLIGRAGDEQFF. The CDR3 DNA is TGTGCCAGCAGCTTGATCGGGAGGGCCGGGGATGAGCAGTTCTTC.

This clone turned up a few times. Here the CDR3 reads CASSRRLDGYTEAFF. The CDR3 bases are TGTGCCAGCAGCCGTCGGTTAGACGGGTACACTGAAGCTTTCTTT. This chain uses TRBV7-9 with TRBJ1-1; D remains unclear. Germline V gives CDR1 SEHNR, CDR2 FQNEAQ (reference sequence). The V end lost 5 bases, the J end lost 3 bases, and 16 bases lay between the germline ends. The CDR3 sequence is 15 residues long. The full variable domain, in which reference TRBV7-9 and TRBJ1-1 provide the parts outside the CDR3, is DTGVSQNPRHKITKRGQNVTFRCDPISEHNRLYWYRQTLGQGPEFLTYFQNEAQLEKSRLLSDRFSAERPKGSFSTLEIQRTEQGDSAMYLCASSRRLDGYTEAFFGQGTRLTVV.

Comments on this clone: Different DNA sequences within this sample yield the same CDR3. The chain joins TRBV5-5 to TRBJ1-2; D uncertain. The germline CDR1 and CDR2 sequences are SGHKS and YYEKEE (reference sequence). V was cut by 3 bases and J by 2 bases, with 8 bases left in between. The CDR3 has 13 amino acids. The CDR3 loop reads CASSSGLNYGYTF. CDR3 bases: TGTGCCAGCAGCTCCGGACTAAACTATGGCTACACCTTC.

CDR3 in DNA: TGTGCCAGCAGTTCCAAACTAGCGGGAGTATCCAAAAACATTCAGTACTTC. Translating gives CASSSKLAGVSKNIQYF. The J gene is TRBJ2-4, the V gene TRBV6-8; 11 bases agree with TRBD2. The CDR3 is 17 residues long. Germline CDR1 reads MNHGY; CDR2 reads SAAAGT. V lost 4 bases, J lost 2 bases, and 7 bases stayed unmatched.

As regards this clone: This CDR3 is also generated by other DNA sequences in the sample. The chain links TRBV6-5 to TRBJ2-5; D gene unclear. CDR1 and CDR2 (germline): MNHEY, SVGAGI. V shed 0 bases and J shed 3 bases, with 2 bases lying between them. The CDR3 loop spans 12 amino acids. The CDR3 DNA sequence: TGTGCCAGCAGTTACTCAAAAGAGACCCAGTACTTC. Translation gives CASSYSKETQYF.

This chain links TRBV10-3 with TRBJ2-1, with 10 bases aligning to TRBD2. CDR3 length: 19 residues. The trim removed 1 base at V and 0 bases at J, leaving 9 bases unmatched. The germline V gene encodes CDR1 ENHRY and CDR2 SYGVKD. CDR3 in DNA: TGTGCCATCAGTGAGTTCAGGACTAGCGGATCCAGCTCCTACAATGAGCAGTTCTTC. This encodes CAISEFRTSGSSSYNEQFF.

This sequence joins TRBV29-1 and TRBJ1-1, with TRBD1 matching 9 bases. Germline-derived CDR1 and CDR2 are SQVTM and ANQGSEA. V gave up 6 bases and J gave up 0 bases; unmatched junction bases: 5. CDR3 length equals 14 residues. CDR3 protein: CSVGRTGVNTEAFF. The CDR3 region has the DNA TGCAGCGTGGGACGGACAGGGGTGAACACTGAAGCTTTCTTT.

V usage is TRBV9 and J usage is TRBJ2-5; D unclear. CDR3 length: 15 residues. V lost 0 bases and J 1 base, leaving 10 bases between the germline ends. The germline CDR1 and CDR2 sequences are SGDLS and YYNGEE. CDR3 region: CASSVAYGPQETQYF. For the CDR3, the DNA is TGTGCCAGCAGCGTAGCTTACGGCCCCCAAGAGACCCAGTACTTC.

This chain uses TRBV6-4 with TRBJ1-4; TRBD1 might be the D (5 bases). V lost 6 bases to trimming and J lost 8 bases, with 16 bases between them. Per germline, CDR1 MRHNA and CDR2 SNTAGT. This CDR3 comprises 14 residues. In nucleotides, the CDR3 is TGTGCCAGCAGGTTGGGGGGATTAGGCGAAAAACTGTTTTTT. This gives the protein CASRLGGLGEKLFF.

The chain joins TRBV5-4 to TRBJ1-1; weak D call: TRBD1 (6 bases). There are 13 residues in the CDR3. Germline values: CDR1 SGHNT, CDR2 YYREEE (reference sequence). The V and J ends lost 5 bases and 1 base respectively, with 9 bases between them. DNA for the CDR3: TGTGCCAGCAGACAACAGGGGAACACTGAAGCTTTCTTT. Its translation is CASRQQGNTEAFF.

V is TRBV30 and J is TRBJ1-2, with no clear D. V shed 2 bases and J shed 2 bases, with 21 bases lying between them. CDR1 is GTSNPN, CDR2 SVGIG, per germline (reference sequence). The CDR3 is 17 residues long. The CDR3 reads CAWSPRRSNLGNYGYTF. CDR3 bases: TGTGCCTGGAGTCCCCGACGATCTAACCTAGGAAACTATGGCTACACCTTC.

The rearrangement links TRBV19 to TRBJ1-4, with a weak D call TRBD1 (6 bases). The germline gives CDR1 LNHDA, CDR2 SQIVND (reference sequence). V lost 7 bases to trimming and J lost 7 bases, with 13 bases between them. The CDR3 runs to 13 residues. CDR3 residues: CASNRDDSEKLFF. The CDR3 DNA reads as TGTGCCAGTAACAGGGATGATTCTGAAAAACTGTTTTTT.

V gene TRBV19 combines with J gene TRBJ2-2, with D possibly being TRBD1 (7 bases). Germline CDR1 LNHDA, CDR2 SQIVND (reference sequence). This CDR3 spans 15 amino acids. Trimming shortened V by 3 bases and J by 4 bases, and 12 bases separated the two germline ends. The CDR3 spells CASSIQGGITGELFF. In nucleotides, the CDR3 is TGTGCCAGTAGTATTCAGGGGGGTATCACCGGGGAGCTGTTTTTT.

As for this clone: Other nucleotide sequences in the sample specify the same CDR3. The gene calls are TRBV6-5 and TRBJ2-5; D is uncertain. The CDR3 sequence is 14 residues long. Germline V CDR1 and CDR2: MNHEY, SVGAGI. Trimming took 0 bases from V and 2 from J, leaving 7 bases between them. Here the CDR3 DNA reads TGTGCCAGCAGTTACTCGTCGACACAAGAGACCCAGTACTTC. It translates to CASSYSSTQETQYF.

The CDR3 DNA is TGTGCCAGCAGTTTAAACCCTAGCGGCGCCAAAAACATTCAGTACTTC. It translates to CASSLNPSGAKNIQYF. The chain recombines TRBV28 with TRBJ2-4; 7 bases align to TRBD2. CDR1 and CDR2 (germline): MDHEN, SYDVKM. Trimming at V came to 2 bases and at J to 1 base, leaving 5 bases not matched to a gene. The CDR3 covers 16 residues.

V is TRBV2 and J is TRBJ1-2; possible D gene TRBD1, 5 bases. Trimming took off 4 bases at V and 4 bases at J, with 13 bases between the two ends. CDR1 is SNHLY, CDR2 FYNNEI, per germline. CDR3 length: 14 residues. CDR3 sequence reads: CASSGDGGSYGYTF. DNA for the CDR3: TGTGCCAGCAGTGGGGACGGGGGAAGCTATGGCTACACCTTC.

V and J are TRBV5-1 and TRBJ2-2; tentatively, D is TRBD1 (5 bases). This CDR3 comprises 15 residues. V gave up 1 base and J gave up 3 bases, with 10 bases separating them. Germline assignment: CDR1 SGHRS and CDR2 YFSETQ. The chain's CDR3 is CASSLQGTDTGELFF. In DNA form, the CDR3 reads TGCGCCAGCAGCTTGCAGGGCACGGACACCGGGGAGCTGTTTTTT.

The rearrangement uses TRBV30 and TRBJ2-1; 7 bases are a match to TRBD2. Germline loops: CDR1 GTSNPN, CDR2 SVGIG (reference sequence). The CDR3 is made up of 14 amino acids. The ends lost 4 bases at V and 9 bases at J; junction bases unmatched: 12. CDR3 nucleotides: TGTGCCTGGACCCGACTCCGGGAGGCGGGTGAGCAGTTCTTC. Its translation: CAWTRLREAGEQFF. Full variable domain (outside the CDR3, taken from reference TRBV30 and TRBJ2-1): SQTIHQWPATLVQPVGSPLSLECTVEGTSNPNLYWYRQAAGRGLQLLFYSVGIGQISSEVPQNLSASRPQDRQFILSSKKLLLSDSGFYLCAWTRLREAGEQFFGPGTRLTVL.

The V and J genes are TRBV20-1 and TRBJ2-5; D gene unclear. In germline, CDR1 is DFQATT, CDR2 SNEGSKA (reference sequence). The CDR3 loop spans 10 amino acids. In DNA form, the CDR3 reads TGCAGCCTATCAACGGAGACCCAGTACTTC. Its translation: CSLSTETQYF.

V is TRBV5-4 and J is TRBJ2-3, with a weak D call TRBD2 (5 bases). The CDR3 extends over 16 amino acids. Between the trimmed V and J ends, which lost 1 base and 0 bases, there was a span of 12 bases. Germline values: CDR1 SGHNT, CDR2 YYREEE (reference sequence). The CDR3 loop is CASSLFFGGSTDTQYF. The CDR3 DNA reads TGTGCCAGCAGCTTGTTCTTCGGCGGGAGCACAGATACGCAGTATTTT.

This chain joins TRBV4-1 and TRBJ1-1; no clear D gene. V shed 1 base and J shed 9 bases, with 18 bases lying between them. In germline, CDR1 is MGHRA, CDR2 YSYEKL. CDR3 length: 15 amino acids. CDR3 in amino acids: CASSQVPGQASKAFF. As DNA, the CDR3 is TGCGCCAGCAGCCAAGTACCGGGTCAAGCATCCAAAGCTTTCTTT.

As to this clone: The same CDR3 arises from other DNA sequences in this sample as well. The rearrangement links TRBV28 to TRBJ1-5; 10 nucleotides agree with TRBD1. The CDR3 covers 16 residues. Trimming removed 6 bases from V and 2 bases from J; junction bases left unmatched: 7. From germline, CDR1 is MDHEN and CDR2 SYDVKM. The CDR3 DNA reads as TGTGCCAGCAGCTCCCCGGACAGGGGGGGCAATCAGCCCCAGCATTTT. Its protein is CASSSPDRGGNQPQHF.